What follows describes a single T cell receptor beta chain. The CDR3 runs to 14 residues. With 5 bases removed from V and 6 bases from J, the gap between germline ends came to 14 bases. From germline, CDR1 is SGHVS and CDR2 FQNEAQ. This record comes from a study of blood T cell repertoires in COVID-19. Study-level information: Sites across the United States, Italy and Spain contributed samples from acute and convalescent COVID-19.

Under the authors' procedure: Estimates of nucleated cell counts were drawn from the amplification of reference gene primers. Repertoires were generated with immunoSEQ multiplex PCR, while TCRdb's copy carries only in-frame clones and drops some. That table supplies the V and J calls and clone size; D and trimming were determined from the DNA. The profile shows under 150,000 clones, about 85% of them singletons. The sequencing input was peripheral blood. The chain couples TRBV7-8 to TRBJ2-1; D perhaps matches TRBD2 (6 bases). The sequence was obtained from a human donor in a cohort sampled during active COVID-19. CDR3 in amino acids: CASSALTSLNEQFF. CDR3 DNA: TGTGCCAGCAGCGCTTTGACTAGTCTCAATGAGCAGTTCTTC.